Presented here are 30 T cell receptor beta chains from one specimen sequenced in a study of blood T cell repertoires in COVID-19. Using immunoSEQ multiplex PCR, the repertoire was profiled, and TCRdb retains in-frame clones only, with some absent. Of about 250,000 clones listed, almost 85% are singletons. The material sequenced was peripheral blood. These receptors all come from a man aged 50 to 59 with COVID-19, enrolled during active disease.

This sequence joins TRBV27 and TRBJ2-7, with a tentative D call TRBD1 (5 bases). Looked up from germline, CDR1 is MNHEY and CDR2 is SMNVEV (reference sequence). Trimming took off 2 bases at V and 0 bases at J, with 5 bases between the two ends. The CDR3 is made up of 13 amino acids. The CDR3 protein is CASSLQGSYEQYF. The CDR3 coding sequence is TGTGCCAGCAGTTTACAGGGCTCCTACGAGCAGTACTTC.

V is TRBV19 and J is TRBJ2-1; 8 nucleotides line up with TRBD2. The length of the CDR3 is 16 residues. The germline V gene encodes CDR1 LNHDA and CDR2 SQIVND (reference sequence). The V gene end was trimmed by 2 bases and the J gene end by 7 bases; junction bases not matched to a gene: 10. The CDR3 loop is CASSIRSGGWGNEQFF. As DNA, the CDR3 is TGTGCCAGTAGTATAAGGAGCGGGGGATGGGGTAATGAGCAGTTCTTC.

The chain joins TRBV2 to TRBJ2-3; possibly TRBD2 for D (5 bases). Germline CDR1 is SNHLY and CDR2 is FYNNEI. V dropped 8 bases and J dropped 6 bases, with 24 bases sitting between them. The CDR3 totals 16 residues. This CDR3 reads CASCSREPPTPDTQYF. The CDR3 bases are TGTGCCAGCTGTTCCCGGGAACCCCCGACACCTGATACGCAGTATTTT.

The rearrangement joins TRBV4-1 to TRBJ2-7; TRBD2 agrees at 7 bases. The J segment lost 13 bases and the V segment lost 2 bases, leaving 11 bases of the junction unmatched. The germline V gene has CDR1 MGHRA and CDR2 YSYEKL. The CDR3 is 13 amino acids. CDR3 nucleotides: TGCGCCAGCAGCCAATCCCCGCTAGCGGAGGAATACTTC. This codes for CASSQSPLAEEYF.

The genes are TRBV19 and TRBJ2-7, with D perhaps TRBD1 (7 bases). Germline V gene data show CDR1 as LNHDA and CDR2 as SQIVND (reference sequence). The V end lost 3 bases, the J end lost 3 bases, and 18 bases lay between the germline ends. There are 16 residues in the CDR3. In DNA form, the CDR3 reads TGTGCCAGTAGTATCGAGGGGGGACAGCTATTCTACGAGCAGTACTTC. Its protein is CASSIEGGQLFYEQYF.

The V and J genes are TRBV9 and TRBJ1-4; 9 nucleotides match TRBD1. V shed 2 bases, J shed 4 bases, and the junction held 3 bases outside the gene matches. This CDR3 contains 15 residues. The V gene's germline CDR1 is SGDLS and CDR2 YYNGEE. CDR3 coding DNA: TGTGCCAGCAGCGTCGGGACAGGGAATAATGAAAAACTGTTTTTT. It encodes CASSVGTGNNEKLFF.

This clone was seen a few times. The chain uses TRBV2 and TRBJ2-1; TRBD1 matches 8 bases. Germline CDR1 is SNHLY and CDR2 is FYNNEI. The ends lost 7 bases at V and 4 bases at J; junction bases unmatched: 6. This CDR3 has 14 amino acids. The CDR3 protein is CASTADRAYNEQFF. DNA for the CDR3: TGTGCCAGCACTGCGGACAGGGCGTACAATGAGCAGTTCTTC.

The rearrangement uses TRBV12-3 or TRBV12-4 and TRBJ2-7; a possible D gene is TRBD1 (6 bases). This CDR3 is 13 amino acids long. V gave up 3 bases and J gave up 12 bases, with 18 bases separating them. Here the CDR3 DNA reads TGTGCCAGCAGTTTTAGTTACAGGGACCATCGGTACTTC. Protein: CASSFSYRDHRYF.

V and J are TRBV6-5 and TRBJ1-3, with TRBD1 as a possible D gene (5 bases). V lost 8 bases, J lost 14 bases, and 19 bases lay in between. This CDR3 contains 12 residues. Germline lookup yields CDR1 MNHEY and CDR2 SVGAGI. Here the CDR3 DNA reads TGTGCCAGCGGGGAGGGGCCCACTCCCGTATATTTT. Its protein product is CASGEGPTPVYF.

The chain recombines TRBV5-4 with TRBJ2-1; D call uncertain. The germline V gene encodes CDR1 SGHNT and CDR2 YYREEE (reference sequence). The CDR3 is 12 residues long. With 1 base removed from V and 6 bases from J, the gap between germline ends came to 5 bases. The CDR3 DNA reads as TGTGCCAGCAGCTTGAACTCCAATGAGCAGTTCTTC. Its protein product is CASSLNSNEQFF.

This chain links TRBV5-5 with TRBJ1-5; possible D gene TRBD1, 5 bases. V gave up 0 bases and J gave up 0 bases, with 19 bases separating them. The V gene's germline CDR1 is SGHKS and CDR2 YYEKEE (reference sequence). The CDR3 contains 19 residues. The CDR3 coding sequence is TGTGCCAGCAGCTTGGTAGTCACAGGCGGACCATATAGCAATCAGCCCCAGCATTTT. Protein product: CASSLVVTGGPYSNQPQHF.

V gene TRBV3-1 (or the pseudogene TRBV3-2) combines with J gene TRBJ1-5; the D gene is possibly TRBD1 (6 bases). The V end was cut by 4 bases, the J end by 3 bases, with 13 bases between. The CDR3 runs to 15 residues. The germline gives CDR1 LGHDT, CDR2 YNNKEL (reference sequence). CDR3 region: CASSPSRDINQPQHF. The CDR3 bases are TGTGCCAGCAGCCCTTCCCGGGACATCAATCAGCCCCAGCATTTT.

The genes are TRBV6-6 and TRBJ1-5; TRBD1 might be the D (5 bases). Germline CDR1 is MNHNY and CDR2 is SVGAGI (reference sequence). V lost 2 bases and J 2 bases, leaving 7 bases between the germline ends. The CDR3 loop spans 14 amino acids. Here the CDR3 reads CASSYGGGNQPQHF. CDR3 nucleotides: TGTGCCAGCAGTTACGGGGGGGGCAATCAGCCCCAGCATTTT.

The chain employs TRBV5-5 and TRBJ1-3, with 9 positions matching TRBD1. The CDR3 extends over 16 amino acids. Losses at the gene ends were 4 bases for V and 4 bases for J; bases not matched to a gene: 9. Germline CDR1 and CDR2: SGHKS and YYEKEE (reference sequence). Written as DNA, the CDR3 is TGTGCCAGCAGCAACAAACAGGGGGCGACAGGAAACACCATATATTTT. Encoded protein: CASSNKQGATGNTIYF.

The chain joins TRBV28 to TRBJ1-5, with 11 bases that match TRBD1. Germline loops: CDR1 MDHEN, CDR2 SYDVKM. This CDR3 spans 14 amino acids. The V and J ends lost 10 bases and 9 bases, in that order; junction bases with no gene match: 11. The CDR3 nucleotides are TGTGCCACAGGTCCGGGACAGGGGGTACCGCCCCAGCATTTT. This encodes CATGPGQGVPPQHF.

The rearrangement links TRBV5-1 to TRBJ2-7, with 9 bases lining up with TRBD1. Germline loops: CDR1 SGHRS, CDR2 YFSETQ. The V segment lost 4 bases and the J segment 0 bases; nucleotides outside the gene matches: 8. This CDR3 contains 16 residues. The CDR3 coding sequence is TGCGCCAGCAGCAAAGGGGACAGGGTTTTCTCCTACGAGCAGTACTTC. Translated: CASSKGDRVFSYEQYF.

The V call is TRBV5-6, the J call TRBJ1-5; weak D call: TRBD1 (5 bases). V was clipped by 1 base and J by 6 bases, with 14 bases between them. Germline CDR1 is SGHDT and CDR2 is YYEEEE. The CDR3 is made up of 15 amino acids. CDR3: CASSLFGRGGQPQHF. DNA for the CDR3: TGTGCCAGCAGCTTGTTTGGTAGGGGTGGTCAGCCCCAGCATTTT.

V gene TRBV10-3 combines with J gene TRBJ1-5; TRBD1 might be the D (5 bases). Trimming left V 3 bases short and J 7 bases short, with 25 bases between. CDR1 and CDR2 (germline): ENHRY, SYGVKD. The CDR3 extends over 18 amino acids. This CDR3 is CAISEGEGSGKPGQPQHF. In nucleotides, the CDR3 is TGTGCCATCAGTGAAGGGGAGGGTAGTGGTAAGCCGGGCCAGCCCCAGCATTTT.

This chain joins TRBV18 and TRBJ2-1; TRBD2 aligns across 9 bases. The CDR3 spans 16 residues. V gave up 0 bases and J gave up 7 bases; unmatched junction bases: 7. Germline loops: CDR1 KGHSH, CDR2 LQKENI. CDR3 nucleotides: TGTGCCAGCTCACCACCGGGCGGGGGGGCTTGGAATGAGCAGTTCTTC. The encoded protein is CASSPPGGGAWNEQFF.

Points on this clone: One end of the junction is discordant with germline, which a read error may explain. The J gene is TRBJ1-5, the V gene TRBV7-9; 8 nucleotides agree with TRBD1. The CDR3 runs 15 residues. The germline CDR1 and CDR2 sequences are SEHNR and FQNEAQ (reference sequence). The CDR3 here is CASGLEGQGYSPQHF. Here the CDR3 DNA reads TGTGCCAGCGGCTTAGAAGGACAGGGCTATTCGCCCCAGCATTTT.

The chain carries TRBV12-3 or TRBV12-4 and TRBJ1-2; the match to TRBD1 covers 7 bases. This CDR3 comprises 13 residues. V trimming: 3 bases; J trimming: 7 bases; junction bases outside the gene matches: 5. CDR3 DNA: TGTGCCAGCAGTTTCAACCGGGACAGTGGCTACACCTTC. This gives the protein CASSFNRDSGYTF.

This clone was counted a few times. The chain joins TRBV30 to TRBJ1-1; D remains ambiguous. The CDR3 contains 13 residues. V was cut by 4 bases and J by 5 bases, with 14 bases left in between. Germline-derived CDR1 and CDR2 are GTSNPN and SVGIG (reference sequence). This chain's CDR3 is CAWNKGGRTEAFF. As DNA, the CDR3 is TGTGCCTGGAACAAGGGAGGGCGGACTGAAGCTTTCTTT.

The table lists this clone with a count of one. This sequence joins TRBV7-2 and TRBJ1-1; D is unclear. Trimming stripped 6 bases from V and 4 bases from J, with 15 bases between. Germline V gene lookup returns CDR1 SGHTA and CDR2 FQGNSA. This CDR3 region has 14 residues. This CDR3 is CASSLWWEGTEAFF. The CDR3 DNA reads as TGTGCCAGCAGTTTGTGGTGGGAGGGCACTGAAGCTTTCTTT.

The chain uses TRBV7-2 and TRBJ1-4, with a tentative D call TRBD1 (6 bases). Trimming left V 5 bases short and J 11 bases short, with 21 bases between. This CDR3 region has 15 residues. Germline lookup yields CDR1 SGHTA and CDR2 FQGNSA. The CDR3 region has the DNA TGTGCCAGCAGCCCGCGGGTCCAGGGGTTGAGGAAACTGTTTTTT. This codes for CASSPRVQGLRKLFF.

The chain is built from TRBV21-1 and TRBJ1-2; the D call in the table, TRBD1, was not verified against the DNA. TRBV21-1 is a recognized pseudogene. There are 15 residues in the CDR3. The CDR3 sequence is CASSHPPDRGYGYTF. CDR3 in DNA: TGTGCCAGCAGCCATCCTCCGGACAGGGGGTATGGCTACACCTTC.

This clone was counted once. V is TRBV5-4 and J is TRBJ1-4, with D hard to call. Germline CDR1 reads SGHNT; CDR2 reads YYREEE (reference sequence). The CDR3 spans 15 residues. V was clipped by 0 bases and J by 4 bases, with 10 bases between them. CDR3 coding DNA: TGTGCCAGCAGCTTGGCCCACGGTGATAATGAAAAACTGTTTTTT. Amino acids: CASSLAHGDNEKLFF. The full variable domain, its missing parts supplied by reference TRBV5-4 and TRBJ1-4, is ETGVTQSPTHLIKTRGQQVTLRCSSQSGHNTVSWYQQALGQGPQFIFQYYREEENGRGNFPPRFSGLQFPNYSSELNVNALELDDSALYLCASSLAHGDNEKLFFGSGTQLSVL.

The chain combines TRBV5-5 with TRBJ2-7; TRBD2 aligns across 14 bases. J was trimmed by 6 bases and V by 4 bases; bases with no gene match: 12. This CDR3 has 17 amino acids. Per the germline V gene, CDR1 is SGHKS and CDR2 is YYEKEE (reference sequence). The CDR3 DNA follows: TGTGCCAGCAGCCAACCGGGACTAGCGGGGGCTAGTGGCGAGCAGTACTTC. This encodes CASSQPGLAGASGEQYF.

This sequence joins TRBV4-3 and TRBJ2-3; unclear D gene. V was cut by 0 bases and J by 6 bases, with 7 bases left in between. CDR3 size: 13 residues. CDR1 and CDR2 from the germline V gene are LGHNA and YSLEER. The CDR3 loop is CASSQDTPDTQYF. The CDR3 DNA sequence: TGCGCCAGCAGCCAAGATACTCCGGATACGCAGTATTTT.

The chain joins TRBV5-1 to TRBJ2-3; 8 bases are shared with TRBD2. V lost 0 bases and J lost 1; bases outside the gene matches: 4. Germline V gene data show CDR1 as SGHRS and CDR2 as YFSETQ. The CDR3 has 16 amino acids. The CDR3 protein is CASSLAPAGGTDTQYF. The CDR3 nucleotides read TGCGCCAGCAGCTTGGCCCCAGCGGGGGGCACAGATACGCAGTATTTT.

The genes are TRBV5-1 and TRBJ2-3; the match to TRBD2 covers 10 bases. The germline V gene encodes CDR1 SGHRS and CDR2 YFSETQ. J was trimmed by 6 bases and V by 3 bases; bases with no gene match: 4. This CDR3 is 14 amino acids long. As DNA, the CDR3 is TGCGCCAGCAGCTCTAGCGGGGGAGGGGATACGCAGTATTTT. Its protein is CASSSSGGGDTQYF. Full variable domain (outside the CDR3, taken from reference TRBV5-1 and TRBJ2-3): KAGVTQTPRYLIKTRGQQVTLSCSPISGHRSVSWYQQTPGQGLQFLFEYFSETQRNKGNFPGRFSGRQFSNSRSEMNVSTLELGDSALYLCASSSSGGGDTQYFGPGTRLTVL.